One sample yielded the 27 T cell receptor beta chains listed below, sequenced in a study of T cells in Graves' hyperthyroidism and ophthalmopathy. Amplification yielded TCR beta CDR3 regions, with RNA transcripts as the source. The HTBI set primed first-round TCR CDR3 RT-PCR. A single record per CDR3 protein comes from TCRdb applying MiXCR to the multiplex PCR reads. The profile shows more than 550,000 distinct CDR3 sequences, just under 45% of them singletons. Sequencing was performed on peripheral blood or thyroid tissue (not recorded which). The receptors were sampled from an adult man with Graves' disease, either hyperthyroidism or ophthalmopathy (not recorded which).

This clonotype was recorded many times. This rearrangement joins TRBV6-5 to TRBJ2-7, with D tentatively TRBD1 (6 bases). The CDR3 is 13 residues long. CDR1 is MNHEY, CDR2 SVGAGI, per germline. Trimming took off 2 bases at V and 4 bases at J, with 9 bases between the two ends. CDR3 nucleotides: TGTGCCAGCAGTTACGGACAGTGGTACGAGCAGTACTTC. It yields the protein CASSYGQWYEQYF.

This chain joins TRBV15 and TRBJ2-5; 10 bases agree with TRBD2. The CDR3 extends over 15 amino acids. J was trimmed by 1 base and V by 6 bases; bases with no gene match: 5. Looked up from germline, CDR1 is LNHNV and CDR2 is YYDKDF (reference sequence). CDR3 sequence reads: CATRLAGGRQETQYF. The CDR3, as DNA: TGTGCCACCAGGTTAGCGGGAGGACGCCAAGAGACCCAGTACTTC.

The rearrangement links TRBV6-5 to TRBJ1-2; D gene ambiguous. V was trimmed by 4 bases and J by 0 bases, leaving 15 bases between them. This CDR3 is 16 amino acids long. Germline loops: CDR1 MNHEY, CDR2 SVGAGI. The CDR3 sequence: CASSFGRGRSNYGYTF. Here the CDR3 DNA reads TGTGCCAGCAGTTTTGGTCGAGGGCGCTCTAACTATGGCTACACCTTC.

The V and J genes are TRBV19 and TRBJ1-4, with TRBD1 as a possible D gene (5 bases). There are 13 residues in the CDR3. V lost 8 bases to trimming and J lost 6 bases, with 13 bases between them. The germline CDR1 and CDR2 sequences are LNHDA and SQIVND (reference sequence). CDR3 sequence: CASGGVRDEKLFF. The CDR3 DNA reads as TGTGCCAGTGGGGGGGTTCGTGATGAAAAACTGTTTTTT.

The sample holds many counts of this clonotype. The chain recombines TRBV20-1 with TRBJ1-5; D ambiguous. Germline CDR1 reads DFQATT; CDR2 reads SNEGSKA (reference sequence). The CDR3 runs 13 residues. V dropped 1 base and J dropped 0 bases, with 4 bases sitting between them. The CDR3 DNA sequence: TGCAGTGCTAGAGGATATAGCAATCAGCCCCAGCATTTT. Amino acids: CSARGYSNQPQHF.

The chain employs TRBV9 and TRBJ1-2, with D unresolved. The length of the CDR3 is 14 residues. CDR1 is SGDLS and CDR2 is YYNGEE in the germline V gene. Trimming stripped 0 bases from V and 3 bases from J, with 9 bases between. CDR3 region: CASSVVVFDYGYTF. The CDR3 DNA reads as TGTGCCAGCAGCGTAGTTGTATTTGACTATGGCTACACCTTC.

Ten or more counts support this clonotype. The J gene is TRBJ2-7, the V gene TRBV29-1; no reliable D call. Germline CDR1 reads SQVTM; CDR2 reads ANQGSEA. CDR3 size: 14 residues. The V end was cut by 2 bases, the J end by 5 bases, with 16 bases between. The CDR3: CSVEYPDRIHEQYF. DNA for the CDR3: TGCAGCGTTGAATACCCCGATAGAATCCACGAGCAGTACTTC.

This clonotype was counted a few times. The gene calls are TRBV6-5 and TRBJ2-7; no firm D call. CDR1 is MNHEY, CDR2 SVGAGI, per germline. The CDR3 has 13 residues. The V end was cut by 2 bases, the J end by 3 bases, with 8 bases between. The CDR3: CASSYGPNYEQYF. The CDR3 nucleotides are TGTGCCAGCAGTTACGGGCCCAACTACGAGCAGTACTTC.

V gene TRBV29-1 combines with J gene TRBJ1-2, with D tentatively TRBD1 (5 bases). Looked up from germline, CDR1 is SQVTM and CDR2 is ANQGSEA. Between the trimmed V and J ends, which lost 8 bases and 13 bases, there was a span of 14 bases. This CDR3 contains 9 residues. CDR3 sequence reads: CSLPNGTTF. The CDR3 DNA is TGCAGCCTCCCCAACGGGACCACCTTC. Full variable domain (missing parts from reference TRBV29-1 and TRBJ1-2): SAVISQKPSRDICQRGTSLTIQCQVDSQVTMMFWYRQQPGQSLTLIATANQGSEATYESGFVIDKFPISRPNLTFSTLTVSNMSPEDSSIYLCSLPNGTTFGSGTRLTVV.

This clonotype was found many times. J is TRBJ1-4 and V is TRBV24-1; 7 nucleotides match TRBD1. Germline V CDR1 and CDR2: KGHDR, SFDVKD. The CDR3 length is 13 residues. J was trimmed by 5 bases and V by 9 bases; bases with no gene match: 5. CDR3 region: CATSGTVNEKLFF. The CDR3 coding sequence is TGTGCCACCTCCGGGACAGTCAATGAAAAACTGTTTTTT.

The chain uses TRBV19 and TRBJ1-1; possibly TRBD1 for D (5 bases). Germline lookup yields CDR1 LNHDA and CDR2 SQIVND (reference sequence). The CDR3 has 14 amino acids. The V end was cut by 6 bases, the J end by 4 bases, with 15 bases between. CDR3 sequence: CASRILGAFTEAFF. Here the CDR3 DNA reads TGTGCCAGTAGGATTTTAGGGGCATTCACTGAAGCTTTCTTT.

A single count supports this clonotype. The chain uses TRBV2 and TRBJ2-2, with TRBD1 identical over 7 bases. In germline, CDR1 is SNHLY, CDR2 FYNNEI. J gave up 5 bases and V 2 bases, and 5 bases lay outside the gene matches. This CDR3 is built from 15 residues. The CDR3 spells CASSEPGTATGELFF. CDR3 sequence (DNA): TGTGCCAGCAGTGAACCCGGGACAGCGACCGGGGAGCTGTTTTTT.

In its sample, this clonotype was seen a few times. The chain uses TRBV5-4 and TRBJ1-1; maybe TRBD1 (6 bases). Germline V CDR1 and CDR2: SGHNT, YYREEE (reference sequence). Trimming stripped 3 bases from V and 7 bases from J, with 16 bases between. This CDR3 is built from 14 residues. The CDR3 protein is CASSSDQGTDEAFF. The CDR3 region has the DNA TGTGCCAGCAGCTCGGATCAGGGGACCGATGAAGCTTTCTTT.

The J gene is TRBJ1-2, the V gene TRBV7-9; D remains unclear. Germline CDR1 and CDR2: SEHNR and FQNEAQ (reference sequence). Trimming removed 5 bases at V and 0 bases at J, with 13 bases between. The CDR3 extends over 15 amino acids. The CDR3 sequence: CASSQVESANYGYTF. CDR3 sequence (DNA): TGTGCCAGCAGCCAAGTCGAATCCGCTAACTATGGCTACACCTTC.

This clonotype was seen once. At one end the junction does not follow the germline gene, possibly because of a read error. The DNA of the CDR3 is TGCAGCGTTGTATTAGCGGGCACCGAGGAGCTGTTTTTT. This encodes CSVVLAGTEELFF. The chain recombines TRBV29-1 with TRBJ2-2; 7 nucleotides align to TRBD2. Germline V gene lookup returns CDR1 SQVTM and CDR2 ANQGSEA. The CDR3 sequence is 13 residues long.

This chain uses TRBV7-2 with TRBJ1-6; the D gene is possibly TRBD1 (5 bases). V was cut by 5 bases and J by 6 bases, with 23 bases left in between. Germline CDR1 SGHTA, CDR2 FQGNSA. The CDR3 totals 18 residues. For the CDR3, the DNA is TGTGCCAGCAGCCCGCGGGGGGATGAGGATTTATCTAATTCACCCCTCCACTTT. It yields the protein CASSPRGDEDLSNSPLHF.

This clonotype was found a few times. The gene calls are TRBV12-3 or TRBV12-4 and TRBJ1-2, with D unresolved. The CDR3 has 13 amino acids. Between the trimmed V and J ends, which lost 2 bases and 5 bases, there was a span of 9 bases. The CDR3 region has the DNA TGTGCCAGCAGTTTATTGAAGGGTTATGGCTACACCTTC. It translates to CASSLLKGYGYTF.

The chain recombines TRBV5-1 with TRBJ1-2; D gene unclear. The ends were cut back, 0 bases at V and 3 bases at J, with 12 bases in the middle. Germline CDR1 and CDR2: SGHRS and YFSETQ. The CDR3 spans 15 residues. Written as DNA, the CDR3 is TGCGCCAGCAGCTTGGAGGTCAGGTCCCACTATGGCTACACCTTC. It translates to CASSLEVRSHYGYTF.

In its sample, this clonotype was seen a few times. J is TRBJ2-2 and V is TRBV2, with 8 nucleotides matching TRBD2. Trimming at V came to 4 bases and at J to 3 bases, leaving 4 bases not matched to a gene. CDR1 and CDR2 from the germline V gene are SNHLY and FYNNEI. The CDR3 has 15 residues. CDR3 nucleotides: TGTGCCAGCAGTGTTATTAGCGGGGACACCGGGGAGCTGTTTTTT. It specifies CASSVISGDTGELFF.

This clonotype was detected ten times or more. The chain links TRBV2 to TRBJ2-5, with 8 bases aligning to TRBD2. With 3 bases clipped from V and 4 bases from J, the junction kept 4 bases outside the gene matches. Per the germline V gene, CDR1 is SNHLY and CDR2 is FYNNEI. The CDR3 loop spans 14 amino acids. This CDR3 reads CASSDSLAGETQYF. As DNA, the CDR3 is TGTGCCAGCAGTGATTCGCTAGCGGGAGAGACCCAGTACTTC.

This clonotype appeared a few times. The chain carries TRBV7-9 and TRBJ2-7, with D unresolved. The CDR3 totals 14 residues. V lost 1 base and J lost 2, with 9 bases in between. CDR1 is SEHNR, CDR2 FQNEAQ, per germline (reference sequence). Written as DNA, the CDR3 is TGTGCCAGCAGCTTAGTCGGGCCTCCCTACGAGCAGTACTTC. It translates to CASSLVGPPYEQYF. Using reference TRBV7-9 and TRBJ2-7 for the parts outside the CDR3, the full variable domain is DTGVSQNPRHKITKRGQNVTFRCDPISEHNRLYWYRQTLGQGPEFLTYFQNEAQLEKSRLLSDRFSAERPKGSFSTLEIQRTEQGDSAMYLCASSLVGPPYEQYFGPGTRLTVT.

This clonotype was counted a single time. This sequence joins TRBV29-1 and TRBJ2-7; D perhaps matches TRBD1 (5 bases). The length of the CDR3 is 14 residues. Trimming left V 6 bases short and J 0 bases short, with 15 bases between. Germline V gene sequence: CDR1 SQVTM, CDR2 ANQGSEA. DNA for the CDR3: TGCAGCGTCGCCCCTGGGGCCGGCTCCTACGAGCAGTACTTC. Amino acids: CSVAPGAGSYEQYF.

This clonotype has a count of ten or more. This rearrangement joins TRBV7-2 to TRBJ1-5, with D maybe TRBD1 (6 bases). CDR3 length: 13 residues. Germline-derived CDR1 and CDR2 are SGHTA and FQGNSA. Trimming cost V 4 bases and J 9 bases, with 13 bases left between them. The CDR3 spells CASSSGGGAPQHF. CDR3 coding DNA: TGTGCCAGCAGCTCCGGGGGCGGGGCGCCCCAGCATTTT. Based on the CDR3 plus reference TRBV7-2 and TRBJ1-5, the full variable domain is GAGVSQSPSNKVTEKGKDVELRCDPISGHTALYWYRQSLGQGLEFLIYFQGNSAPDKSGLPSDRFSAERTGGSVSTLTIQRTQQEDSAVYLCASSSGGGAPQHFGDGTRLSIL.

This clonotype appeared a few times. As DNA, the CDR3 is TGTGCCAGCAAAGTTACGTACGGGACCCAGCCCCAGCATTTT. Translation gives CASKVTYGTQPQHF. This chain joins TRBV6-5 and TRBJ1-5; possibly TRBD1 for D (5 bases). Per the germline V gene, CDR1 is MNHEY and CDR2 is SVGAGI. The CDR3 spans 14 residues. Trimming removed 7 bases from V and 7 bases from J, with 17 bases in between.

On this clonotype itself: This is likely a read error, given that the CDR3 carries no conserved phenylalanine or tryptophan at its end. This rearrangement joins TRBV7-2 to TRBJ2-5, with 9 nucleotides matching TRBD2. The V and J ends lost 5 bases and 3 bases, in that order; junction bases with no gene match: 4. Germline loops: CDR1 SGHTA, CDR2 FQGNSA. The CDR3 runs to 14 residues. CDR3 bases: TGTGCCAGCAGCCCTAGACTAGCGGAAGAGACCCAGTACGTC. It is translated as CASSPRLAEETQYV.

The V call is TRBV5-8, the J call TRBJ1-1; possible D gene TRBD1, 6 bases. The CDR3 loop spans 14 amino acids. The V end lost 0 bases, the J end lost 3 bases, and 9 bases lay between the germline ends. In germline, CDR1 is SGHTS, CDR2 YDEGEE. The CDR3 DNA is TGTGCCAGCAGCTTGGACAGGGCTGACACTGAAGCTTTCTTT. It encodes CASSLDRADTEAFF.

The CDR3 DNA is TGTGCCAGCAGAGGGGGTAGCGAGCAGTACTTC. Protein sequence: CASRGGSEQYF. The chain employs TRBV3-1 and TRBJ2-7; possible D gene TRBD1, 6 bases. Looked up from germline, CDR1 is LGHDT and CDR2 is YNNKEL (reference sequence). This CDR3 contains 11 residues. Trimming removed 6 bases from V and 6 bases from J, with 9 bases in between.